Below, 3 T cell receptor beta chains from the same sample are listed, as sequenced in a study of cytomegalovirus exposure and HLA in healthy donors. This PCR relied on a set of 60 Vbeta primers and 13 Jbeta primers. Produced via immunoSEQ multiplex PCR; TCRdb's table is partial and in-frame only. The sample holds around 160,000 clones, over 75% seen once. Material: PBMCs. The receptors stem from a man aged 50 to 59 in good health and CMV-seropositive.

V usage is TRBV19 and J usage is TRBJ2-5; TRBD2 agrees at 9 bases. The J segment lost 3 bases and the V segment lost 1 base, leaving 9 bases of the junction unmatched. This CDR3 is built from 17 residues. The V gene's germline CDR1 is LNHDA and CDR2 SQIVND (reference sequence). CDR3 region: CASSIGSWRGGEETQYF. The CDR3, as DNA: TGTGCCAGTAGTATAGGGAGCTGGCGGGGGGGAGAAGAGACCCAGTACTTC. The complete variable domain, with remaining parts taken from reference TRBV19 and TRBJ2-5, reads DGGITQSPKYLFRKEGQNVTLSCEQNLNHDAMYWYRQDPGQGLRLIYYSQIVNDFQKGDIAEGYSVSREKKESFPLTVTSAQKNPTAFYLCASSIGSWRGGEETQYFGPGTRLLVL.

J is TRBJ1-1 and V is TRBV6-6, with D perhaps matching TRBD1 (6 bases). The germline V gene has CDR1 MNHNY and CDR2 SVGAGI (reference sequence). The V and J ends lost 4 bases and 0 bases respectively, with 9 bases between them. The CDR3 extends over 14 amino acids. The CDR3 protein is CASSLDRLNTEAFF. CDR3 bases: TGTGCCAGCAGTTTGGACAGATTGAACACTGAAGCTTTCTTT.

The chain has TRBV29-1 and TRBJ1-6; perhaps TRBD1 as D (6 bases). Germline loops: CDR1 SQVTM, CDR2 ANQGSEA. Trimming pared 4 bases from V and 7 bases from J, leaving 14 bases between. The CDR3 extends over 14 amino acids. The CDR3 protein is CSVAEGGLNSPLHF. CDR3 nucleotide sequence: TGCAGCGTTGCGGAAGGGGGTCTCAATTCACCCCTCCACTTT.